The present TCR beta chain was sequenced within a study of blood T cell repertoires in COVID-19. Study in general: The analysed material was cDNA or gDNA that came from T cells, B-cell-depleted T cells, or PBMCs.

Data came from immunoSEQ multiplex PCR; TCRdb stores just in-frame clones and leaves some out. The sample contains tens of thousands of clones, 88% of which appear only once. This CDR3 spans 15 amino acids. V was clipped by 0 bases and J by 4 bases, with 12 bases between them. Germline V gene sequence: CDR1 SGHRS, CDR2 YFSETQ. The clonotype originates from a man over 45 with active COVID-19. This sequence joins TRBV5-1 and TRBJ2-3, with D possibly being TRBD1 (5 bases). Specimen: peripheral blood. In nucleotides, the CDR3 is TGCGCCAGCAGCTTGGGTGGCAGGGCGTCAGATACGCAGTATTTT. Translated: CASSLGGRASDTQYF. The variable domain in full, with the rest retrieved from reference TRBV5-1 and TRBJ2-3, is KAGVTQTPRYLIKTRGQQVTLSCSPISGHRSVSWYQQTPGQGLQFLFEYFSETQRNKGNFPGRFSGRQFSNSRSEMNVSTLELGDSALYLCASSLGGRASDTQYFGPGTRLTVL.